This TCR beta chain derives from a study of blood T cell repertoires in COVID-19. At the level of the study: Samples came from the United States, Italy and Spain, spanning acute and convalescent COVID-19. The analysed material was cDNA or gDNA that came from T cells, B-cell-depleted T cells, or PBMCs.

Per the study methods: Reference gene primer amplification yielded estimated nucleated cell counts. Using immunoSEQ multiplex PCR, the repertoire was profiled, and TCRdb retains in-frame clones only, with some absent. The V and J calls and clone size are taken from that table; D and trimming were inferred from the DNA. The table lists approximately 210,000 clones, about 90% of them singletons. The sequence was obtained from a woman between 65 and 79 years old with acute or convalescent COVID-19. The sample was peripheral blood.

The CDR3 DNA is TGTGCCAGCAGCCCCTGGGTAGCGCGCACAGATACGCAGTATTTT. Amino acids: CASSPWVARTDTQYF. The rearrangement links TRBV13 to TRBJ2-3; D is possibly TRBD2 (5 bases). Germline V gene lookup returns CDR1 PRHDT and CDR2 FYEKMQ (reference sequence). V lost 5 bases and J lost 1, with 13 bases in between. The CDR3 has 15 amino acids. Using reference TRBV13 and TRBJ2-3 for the parts outside the CDR3, the full variable domain is AAGVIQSPRHLIKEKRETATLKCYPIPRHDTVYWYQQGPGQDPQFLISFYEKMQSDKGSIPDRFSAQQFSDYHSELNMSSLELGDSALYFCASSPWVARTDTQYFGPGTRLTVL.